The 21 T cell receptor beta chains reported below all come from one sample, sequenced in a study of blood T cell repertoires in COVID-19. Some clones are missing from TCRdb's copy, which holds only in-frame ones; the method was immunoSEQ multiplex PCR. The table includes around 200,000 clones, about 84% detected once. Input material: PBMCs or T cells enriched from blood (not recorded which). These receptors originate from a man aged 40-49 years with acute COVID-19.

CDR3 residues: CASSRRGGLGYTF. CDR3 sequence (DNA): TGTGCCAGCAGCAGACGTGGGGGCCTTGGCTACACCTTC. The chain carries TRBV11-3 and TRBJ1-2; D possibly corresponds to TRBD1 (6 bases). Trimming pared 5 bases from V and 7 bases from J, leaving 14 bases between. The germline CDR1 and CDR2 sequences are SGHNT and YENEEA. The CDR3 spans 13 residues.

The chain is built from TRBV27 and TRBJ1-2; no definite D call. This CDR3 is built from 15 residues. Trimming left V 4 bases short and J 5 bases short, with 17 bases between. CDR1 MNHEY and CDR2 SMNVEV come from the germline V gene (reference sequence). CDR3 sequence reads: CASSSTPRGPYGYTF. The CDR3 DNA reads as TGTGCCAGCAGTTCTACCCCCCGGGGTCCATATGGCTACACCTTC.

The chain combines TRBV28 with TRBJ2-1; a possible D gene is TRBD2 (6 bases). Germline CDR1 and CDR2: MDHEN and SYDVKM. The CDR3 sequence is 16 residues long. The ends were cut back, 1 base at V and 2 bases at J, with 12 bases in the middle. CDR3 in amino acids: CASSLYVAGTYNEQFF. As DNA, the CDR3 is TGTGCCAGCAGTTTATACGTTGCGGGAACCTACAATGAGCAGTTCTTC.

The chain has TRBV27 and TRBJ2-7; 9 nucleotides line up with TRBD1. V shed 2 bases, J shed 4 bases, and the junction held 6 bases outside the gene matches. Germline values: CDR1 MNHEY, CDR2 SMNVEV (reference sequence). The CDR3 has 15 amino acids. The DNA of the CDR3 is TGTGCCAGCAGTTTAACCGGGACAGGGACGTACGAGCAGTACTTC. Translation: CASSLTGTGTYEQYF.

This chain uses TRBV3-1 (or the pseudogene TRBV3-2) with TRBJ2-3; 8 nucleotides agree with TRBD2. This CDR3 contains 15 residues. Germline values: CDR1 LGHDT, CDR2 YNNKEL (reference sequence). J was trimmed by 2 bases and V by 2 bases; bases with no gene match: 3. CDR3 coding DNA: TGTGCCAGCAGCCAAAAACTAGCGGTCACAGATACGCAGTATTTT. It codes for CASSQKLAVTDTQYF.

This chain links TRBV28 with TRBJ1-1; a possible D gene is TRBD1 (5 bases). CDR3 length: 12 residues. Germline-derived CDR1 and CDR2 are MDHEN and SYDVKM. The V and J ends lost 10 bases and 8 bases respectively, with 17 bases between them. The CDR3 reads CATLLTGLEAFF. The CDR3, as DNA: TGTGCCACACTCTTGACGGGACTCGAAGCTTTCTTT.

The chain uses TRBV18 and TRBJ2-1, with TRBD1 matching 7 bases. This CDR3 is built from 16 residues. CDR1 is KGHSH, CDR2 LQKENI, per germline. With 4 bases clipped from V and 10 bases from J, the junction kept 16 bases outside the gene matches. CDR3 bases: TGTGCCAGCTCACGAGTCACCGGGACCGCAGGGGGAGAGCAGTTCTTC. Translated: CASSRVTGTAGGEQFF.

The CDR3 DNA sequence: TGTGCCAGCAGTTACCGAGTGGACAGCGTCTATGGCTACACCTTC. It translates to CASSYRVDSVYGYTF. V usage is TRBV6-2 or TRBV6-3 and J usage is TRBJ1-2; TRBD1 is a possible D gene (6 bases). The germline V gene has CDR1 MNHEY and CDR2 SVGEGT. Between the trimmed V and J ends, which lost 2 bases and 4 bases, there was a span of 14 bases. The CDR3 consists of 15 residues.

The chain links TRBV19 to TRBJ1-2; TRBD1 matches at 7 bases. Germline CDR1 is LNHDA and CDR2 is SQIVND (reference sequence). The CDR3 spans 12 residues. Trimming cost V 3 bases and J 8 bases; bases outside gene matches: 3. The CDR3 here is CASSIPGGGYTF. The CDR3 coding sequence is TGTGCCAGTAGTATCCCAGGGGGAGGCTACACCTTC.

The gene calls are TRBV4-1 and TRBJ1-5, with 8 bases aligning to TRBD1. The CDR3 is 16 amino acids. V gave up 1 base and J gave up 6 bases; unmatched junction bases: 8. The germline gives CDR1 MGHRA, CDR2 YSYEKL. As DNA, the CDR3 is TGCGCCAGCAGCCAAGTTGGGGGCAGGGGGCCTCAGCCCCAGCATTTT. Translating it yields CASSQVGGRGPQPQHF.

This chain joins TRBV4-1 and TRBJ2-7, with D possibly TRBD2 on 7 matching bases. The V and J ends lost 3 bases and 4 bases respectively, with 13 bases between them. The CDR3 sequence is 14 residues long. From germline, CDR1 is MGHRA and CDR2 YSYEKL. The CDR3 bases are TGCGCCAGCAGCCAGGCCAGCGGGACATACGAGCAGTACTTC. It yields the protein CASSQASGTYEQYF.

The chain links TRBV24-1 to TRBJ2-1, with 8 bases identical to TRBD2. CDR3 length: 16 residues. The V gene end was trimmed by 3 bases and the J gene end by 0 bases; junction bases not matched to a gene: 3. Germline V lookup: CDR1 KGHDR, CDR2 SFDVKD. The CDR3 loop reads CATSDRGGSSYNEQFF. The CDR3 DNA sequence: TGTGCCACCAGTGATCGGGGGGGAAGCTCCTACAATGAGCAGTTCTTC.

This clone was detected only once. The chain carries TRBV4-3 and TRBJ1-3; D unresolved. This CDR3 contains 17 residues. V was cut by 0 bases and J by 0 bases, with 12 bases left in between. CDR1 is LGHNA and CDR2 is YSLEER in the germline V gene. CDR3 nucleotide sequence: TGCGCCAGCAGCCAAGATCCGTCCTCTTTCTCTGGAAACACCATATATTTT. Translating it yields CASSQDPSSFSGNTIYF.

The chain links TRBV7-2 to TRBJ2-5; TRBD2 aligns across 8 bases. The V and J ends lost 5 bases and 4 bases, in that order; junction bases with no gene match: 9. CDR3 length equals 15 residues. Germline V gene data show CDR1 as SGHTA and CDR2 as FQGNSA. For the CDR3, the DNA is TGTGCCAGCAGCCCCCCGTCGGGAGGGCGAGAGACCCAGTACTTC. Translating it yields CASSPPSGGRETQYF.

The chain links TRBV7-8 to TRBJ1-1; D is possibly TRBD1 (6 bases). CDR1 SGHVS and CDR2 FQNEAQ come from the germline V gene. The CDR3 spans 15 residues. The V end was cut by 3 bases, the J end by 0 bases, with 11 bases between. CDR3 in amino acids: CASSFEGQMNTEAFF. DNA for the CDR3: TGTGCCAGCAGCTTCGAAGGACAGATGAACACTGAAGCTTTCTTT.

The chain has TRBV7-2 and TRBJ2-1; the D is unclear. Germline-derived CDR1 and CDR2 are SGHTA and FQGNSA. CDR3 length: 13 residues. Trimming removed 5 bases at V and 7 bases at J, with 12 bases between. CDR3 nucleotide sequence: TGTGCCAGCAGCCTTAAGGTGGAGAATGAGCAGTTCTTC. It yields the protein CASSLKVENEQFF.

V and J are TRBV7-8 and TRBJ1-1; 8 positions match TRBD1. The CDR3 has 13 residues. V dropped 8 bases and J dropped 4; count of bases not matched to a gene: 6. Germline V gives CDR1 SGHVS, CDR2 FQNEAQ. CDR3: CASQGQAGTEAFF. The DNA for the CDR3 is TGTGCCAGCCAGGGACAGGCGGGCACTGAAGCTTTCTTT.

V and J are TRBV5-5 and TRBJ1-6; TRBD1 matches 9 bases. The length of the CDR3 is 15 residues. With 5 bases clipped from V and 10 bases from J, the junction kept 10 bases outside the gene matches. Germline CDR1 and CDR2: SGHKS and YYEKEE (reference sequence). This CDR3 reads CASRPGQGRDSPLHF. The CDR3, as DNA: TGTGCCAGCAGACCCGGACAGGGGAGGGACTCACCCCTCCACTTT. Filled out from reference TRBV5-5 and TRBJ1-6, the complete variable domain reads DAGVTQSPTHLIKTRGQQVTLRCSPISGHKSVSWYQQVLGQGPQFIFQYYEKEERGRGNFPDRFSARQFPNYSSELNVNALLLGDSALYLCASRPGQGRDSPLHFGNGTRLTVT.

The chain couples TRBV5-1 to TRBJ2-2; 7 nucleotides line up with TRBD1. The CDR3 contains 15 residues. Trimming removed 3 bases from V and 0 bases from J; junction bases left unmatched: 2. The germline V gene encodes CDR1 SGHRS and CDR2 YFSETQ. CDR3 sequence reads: CASSSGQSNTGELFF. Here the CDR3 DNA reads TGCGCCAGCAGCTCGGGACAGTCGAACACCGGGGAGCTGTTTTTT.

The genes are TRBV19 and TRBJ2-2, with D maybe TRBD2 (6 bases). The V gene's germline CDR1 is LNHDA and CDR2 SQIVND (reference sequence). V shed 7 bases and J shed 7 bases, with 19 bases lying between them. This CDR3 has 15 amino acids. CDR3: CASTPGRGRIGELFF. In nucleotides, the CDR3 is TGTGCCAGTACTCCGGGTCGGGGGAGAATCGGGGAGCTGTTTTTT.

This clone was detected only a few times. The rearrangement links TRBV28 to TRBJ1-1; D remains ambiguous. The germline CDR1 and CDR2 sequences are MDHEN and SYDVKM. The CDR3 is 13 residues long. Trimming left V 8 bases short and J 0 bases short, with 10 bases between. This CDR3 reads CASSIGMNTEAFF. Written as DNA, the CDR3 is TGTGCCAGCTCGATCGGGATGAACACTGAAGCTTTCTTT.